This TCR beta chain is drawn from a study of blood T cells in healthy people across ages (dated by TCRdb to between 2015 and 2017). Broadly, across the study: In model experiments, template switching captured roughly one uniquely barcoded TCR beta cDNA molecule for every two T cells. For two donors (one aged 18 to 30 and one aged 80 or older), the study analyzed two additional independent replicas of 1 million unique cDNA reads from the same blood draw. To avoid experimental bias, donors of different ages were distributed randomly across sequencing lanes. The donors were divided into four age groups: young (average around 17 years), middle-aged (approximately 39), aged (about 61) and long-lived (more than 75). Using deep sequencing normalized with unique cDNA molecular identifiers, the study measured how TCR beta repertoire diversity changes with age. Results the study describes overall, beyond this receptor: Compared with the aged group, the long-lived group had more naive CD4+ T cells, fewer expanded clones and increased TCR diversity, a pattern suggesting age selection. As age increased, observed TCR beta diversity per million T cells dropped in a roughly linear way, and a significant reduction was already evident by age 40. Total diversity estimates from one million sequenced T cells were considered lower bounds and underestimates. Observed TCR beta diversity correlated strongly with the percentage of naive T cells measured by flow cytometry. Since profiling was done on bulk unsorted PBMCs, naive and antigen-experienced compartments could not be conclusively compared. The CMV infection status of donors was not known, potentially confounding age-related changes in expanded clonotypes.

Library construction relied on 5' RACE. Reads for this sample came from an Illumina HiSeq 2500. A second PCR of about 7 to 12 cycles was performed with a sample-barcoded 5' primer and a J-beta primer mix. Each TCR beta cDNA molecule received a unique molecular identifier from a template-switch 5' adaptor carrying 12 random nucleotides. Each sample yielded at least 2.5 million CDR3-containing paired-end reads. The Mint cDNA synthesis kit, primed by a TRBC-specific oligonucleotide, was used to synthesize first-strand cDNA from all RNA. All cDNA was treated with uracil-DNA glycosylase and then went through a first 18-cycle PCR with the universal primers M1SS and BC2_uni_R. Per the source publication's procedure: Normalization of each sample was performed by random selection of 1 million high-quality reads, each carrying a distinct molecular identifier. Instead of being binned into consensus sequences, reads that shared molecular identifiers were thrown out. MiTCR, run with a Q25 quality threshold and the strictest error-elimination algorithm, handled CDR3 identification, clonotype clustering and error correction. Lower-bound total TCR beta diversity was estimated with a nonparametric unseen species model using Euler transformation. TCRdb handled the public reads itself, with Q25 trimming in fastp and clone calling in MiXCR, and kept productive beta chains. Each entry is one CDR3 protein sequence, shown with its most common DNA and genes. The V and J calls reflect TCRdb's pipeline rather than the authors' work. The sample table lists about 680,000 distinct CDR3 sequences, roughly 50% of them with a count of one. Roughly a third of the sample is held by the ten biggest clonotypes.

In regard to this clonotype: The target of this receptor is not known. Base-call qualities are not available, and no considerably larger clone is one nucleotide away.

Donors were 30 to 45 systemically healthy Caucasian individuals from Russia aged 6 to 90 years. Each donor gave roughly 9.5 milliliters of peripheral blood, collected into EDTA-treated Vacutainer tubes. Ficoll-Paque density-gradient centrifugation was used to isolate PBMCs, with at least 6 million obtained per sample. Total RNA, at least 6 micrograms per sample, was extracted from PBMCs with Trizol reagent. For every donor, an aliquot of PBMCs went through flow cytometry to measure the percentages of naive CD45RAhigh/CD27high T cells. The CDR3 covers 12 residues, taking in both the cysteine and the phenylalanine. Of the read, only the CDR3 DNA is kept; its 36 bases are in frame from base 1. CDR1 and CDR2 (SGHAT, FQNNGV) derive from the germline V gene. V is reduced by 7 bases and J by 5 bases, leaving a spacing of 11 bases between them.

The chain is made from TRBV11-2 and TRBJ2-5, with the D gene not confidently named. The sequence came from an older woman in good health. The specimen sequenced was blood. The sequenced DNA is TGTGCCAGCATCCGTTGGGTGGAGACCCAGTACTTC. Translated, this gives CASIRWVETQYF.